Presented here are 10 T cell receptor beta chains from one specimen sequenced in a study of human versus mouse CDR3 diversity and MHC coevolution. Some clones are missing from TCRdb's copy, which holds only in-frame ones; the method was immunoSEQ multiplex PCR. Seen here are about 73,000 clones, 80% to 95% observed once, and the top ten hold less than 0.19%. The specimen was naive CD4+ T cells from blood. Subset specified: CD45RO-negative CD62L-positive naive CD4 T cells. These receptors all come from a person between 25 and 70 years old in good health.

The rearrangement links TRBV6-5 to TRBJ2-3, with D perhaps TRBD2 (6 bases). Deletions cut 6 bases from V and 1 base from J, with 14 bases between. Germline CDR1 is MNHEY and CDR2 is SVGAGI. CDR3 length: 15 residues. CDR3 nucleotides: TGTGCCAGCAGACGGGACTCTGTCGGCACAGATACGCAGTATTTT. Protein product: CASRRDSVGTDTQYF.

The sample holds a few counts of this clone. This chain uses TRBV10-3 with TRBJ1-4, with D possibly TRBD1 on 5 matching bases. Deletions cut 6 bases from V and 8 bases from J, with 22 bases between. The CDR3 length is 16 residues. Germline CDR1 reads ENHRY; CDR2 reads SYGVKD. The CDR3 DNA follows: TGTGCCATCAGGATAAGGCCAGGGATGCACGGGGAAAAACTGTTTTTT. Translation gives CAIRIRPGMHGEKLFF.

J is TRBJ2-5 and V is TRBV29-1, with 8 bases identical to TRBD1. Trimming cost V 6 bases and J 1 base; bases outside gene matches: 13. The CDR3 spans 16 residues. The germline gives CDR1 SQVTM, CDR2 ANQGSEA. The DNA for the CDR3 is TGCAGCGTGAGGGGTTCACAGGGGGAGTTCCAAGAGACCCAGTACTTC. This gives the protein CSVRGSQGEFQETQYF.

Notes on this clone: At one end the junction does not follow the germline gene, possibly because of a read error. V gene TRBV19 combines with J gene TRBJ2-5, with TRBD1 identical over 9 bases. The germline V gene encodes CDR1 LNHDA and CDR2 SQIVND (reference sequence). The CDR3 covers 15 residues. CDR3 protein: CASSALGQGRETRYF. CDR3 DNA: TGTGCCAGTAGTGCCCTCGGACAGGGGAGGGAGACCCGGTACTTC.

The rearrangement joins TRBV28 to TRBJ2-3; D may be TRBD2 (7 bases). The CDR3 loop spans 15 amino acids. The germline V gene encodes CDR1 MDHEN and CDR2 SYDVKM. V was trimmed by 5 bases and J by 0 bases, leaving 12 bases between them. Written as DNA, the CDR3 is TGTGCCAGCAGTATAGGGGGAGGGAGCACAGATACGCAGTATTTT. Amino acid sequence: CASSIGGGSTDTQYF.

The chain has TRBV4-1 and TRBJ2-7, with 7 nucleotides matching TRBD2. The J segment lost 6 bases and the V segment lost 1 base, leaving 9 bases of the junction unmatched. CDR3 size: 15 residues. Looked up from germline, CDR1 is MGHRA and CDR2 is YSYEKL. The CDR3 DNA reads TGCGCCAGCAGCCAAGCCGGACTAGAGAATGGCGAGCAGTACTTC. Translated, it gives CASSQAGLENGEQYF.

This clone was found once. The rearrangement links TRBV10-1 to TRBJ2-3; D is ambiguous. Trimming cost V 6 bases and J 0 bases, with 4 bases left between them. The CDR3 extends over 12 amino acids. Germline V CDR1 and CDR2: WNHNN, SYGVQD (reference sequence). The CDR3 DNA follows: TGCGCCAGCAGCTTAAGCACAGATACGCAGTATTTT. Protein: CASSLSTDTQYF.

V usage is TRBV2 and J usage is TRBJ1-6, with D possibly matching TRBD1 (6 bases). Germline values: CDR1 SNHLY, CDR2 FYNNEI. V shed 8 bases and J shed 9 bases, with 20 bases lying between them. This CDR3 is 15 amino acids long. The CDR3 is CASRGGLHSISPLHF. The CDR3 nucleotides are TGTGCCAGCCGGGGGGGGCTACATAGTATTTCACCCCTCCACTTT.

CDR3 in DNA: TGTGCCAGCAGCTTATTGGGTAGCGGGGGTCACTCCTACAATGAGCAGTTCTTC. Protein: CASSLLGSGGHSYNEQFF. The V gene is TRBV7-9, the J gene TRBJ2-1; 9 bases match TRBD2. This CDR3 has 18 amino acids. The V gene end was trimmed by 2 bases and the J gene end by 0 bases; junction bases not matched to a gene: 8. Germline lookup yields CDR1 SEHNR and CDR2 FQNEAQ (reference sequence).

This rearrangement joins TRBV2 to TRBJ2-7; TRBD2 matches 8 bases. This CDR3 contains 13 residues. V was clipped by 11 bases and J by 0 bases; unmatched bases: 6. Germline-derived CDR1 and CDR2 are SNHLY and FYNNEI. The CDR3 loop is CAALADNSYEQYF. For the CDR3, the DNA is TGTGCCGCACTAGCGGACAACTCCTACGAGCAGTACTTC.